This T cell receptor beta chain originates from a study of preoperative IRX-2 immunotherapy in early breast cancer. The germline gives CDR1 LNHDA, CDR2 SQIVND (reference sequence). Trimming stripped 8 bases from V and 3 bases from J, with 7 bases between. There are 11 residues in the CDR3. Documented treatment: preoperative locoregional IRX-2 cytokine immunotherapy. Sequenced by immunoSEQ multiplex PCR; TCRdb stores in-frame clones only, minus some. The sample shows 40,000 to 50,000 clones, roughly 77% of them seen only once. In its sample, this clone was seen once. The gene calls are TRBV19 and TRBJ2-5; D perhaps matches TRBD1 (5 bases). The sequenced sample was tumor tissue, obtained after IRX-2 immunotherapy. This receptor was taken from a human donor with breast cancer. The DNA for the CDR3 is TGTGCCAGTTCAGGGAAAGAGACCCAGTACTTC. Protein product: CASSGKETQYF.